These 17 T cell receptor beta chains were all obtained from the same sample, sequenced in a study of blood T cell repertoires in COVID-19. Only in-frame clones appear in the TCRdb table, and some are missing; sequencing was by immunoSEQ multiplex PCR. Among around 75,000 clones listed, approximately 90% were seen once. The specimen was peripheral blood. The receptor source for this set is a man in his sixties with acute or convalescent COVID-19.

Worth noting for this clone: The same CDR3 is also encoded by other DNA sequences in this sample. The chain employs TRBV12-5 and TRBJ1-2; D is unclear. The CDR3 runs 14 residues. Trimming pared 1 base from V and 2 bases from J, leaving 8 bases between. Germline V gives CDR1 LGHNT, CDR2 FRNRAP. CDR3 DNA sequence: TGTGCTAGTGGTTTGGGTAGATCCAACTATGGCTACACCTTC. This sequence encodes CASGLGRSNYGYTF.

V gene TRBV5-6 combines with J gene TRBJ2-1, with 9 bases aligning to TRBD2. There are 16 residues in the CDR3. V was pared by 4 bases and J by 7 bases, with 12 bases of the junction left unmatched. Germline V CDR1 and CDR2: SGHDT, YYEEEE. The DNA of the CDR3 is TGTGCCAGCAGCGGAGATAGGACTAGCGAAGAAAATGAGCAGTTCTTC. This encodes CASSGDRTSEENEQFF.

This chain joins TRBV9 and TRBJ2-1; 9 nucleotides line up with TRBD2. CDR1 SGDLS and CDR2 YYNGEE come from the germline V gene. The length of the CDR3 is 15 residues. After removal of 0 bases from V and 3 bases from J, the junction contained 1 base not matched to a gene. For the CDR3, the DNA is TGTGCCAGCAGCGTAGTGACTAGCGGCTACAATGAGCAGTTCTTC. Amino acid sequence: CASSVVTSGYNEQFF.

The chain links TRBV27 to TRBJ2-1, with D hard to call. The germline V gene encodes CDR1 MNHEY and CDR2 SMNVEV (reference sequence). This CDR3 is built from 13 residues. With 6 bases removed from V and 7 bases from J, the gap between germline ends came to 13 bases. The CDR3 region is CASSPTLFNEQFF. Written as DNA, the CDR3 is TGTGCCAGCAGCCCTACTTTGTTTAATGAGCAGTTCTTC.

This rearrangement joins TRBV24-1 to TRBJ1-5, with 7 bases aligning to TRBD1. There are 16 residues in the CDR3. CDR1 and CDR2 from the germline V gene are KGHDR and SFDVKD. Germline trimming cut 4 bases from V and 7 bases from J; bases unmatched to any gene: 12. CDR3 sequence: CATSDPRQGPFQPQHF. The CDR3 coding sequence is TGTGCCACCAGTGACCCGAGACAGGGACCGTTCCAGCCCCAGCATTTT.

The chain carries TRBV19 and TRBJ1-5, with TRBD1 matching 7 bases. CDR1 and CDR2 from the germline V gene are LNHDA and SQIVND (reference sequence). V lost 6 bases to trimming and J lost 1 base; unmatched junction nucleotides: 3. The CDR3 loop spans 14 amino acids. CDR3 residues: CASRLQGSNQPQHF. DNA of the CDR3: TGTGCCAGTAGATTACAGGGGAGCAATCAGCCCCAGCATTTT.

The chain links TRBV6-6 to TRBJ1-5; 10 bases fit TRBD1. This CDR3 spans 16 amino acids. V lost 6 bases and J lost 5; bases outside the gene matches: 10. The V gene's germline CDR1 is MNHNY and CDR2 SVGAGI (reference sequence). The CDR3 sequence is CASRQQSGQGDQPQHF. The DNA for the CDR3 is TGTGCCAGCAGACAACAATCCGGACAGGGGGATCAGCCCCAGCATTTT.

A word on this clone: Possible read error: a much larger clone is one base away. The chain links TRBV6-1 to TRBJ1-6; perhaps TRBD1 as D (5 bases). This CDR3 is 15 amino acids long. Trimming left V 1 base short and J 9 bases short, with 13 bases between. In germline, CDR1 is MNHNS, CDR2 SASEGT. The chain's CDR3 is CASSEGGGESSPLHF. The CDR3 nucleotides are TGTGCCAGCAGTGAAGGCGGGGGTGAAAGTTCACCCCTCCACTTT.

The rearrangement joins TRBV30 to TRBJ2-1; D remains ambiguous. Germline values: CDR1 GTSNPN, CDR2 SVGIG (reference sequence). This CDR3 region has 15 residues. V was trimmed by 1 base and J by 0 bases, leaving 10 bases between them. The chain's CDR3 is CAWSAHGGSYNEQFF. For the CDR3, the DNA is TGTGCCTGGAGTGCACATGGCGGCTCCTACAATGAGCAGTTCTTC.

The CDR3 coding sequence is TGCGCCAGCAGCTTGGGAGGGGCCACCGGGACTACTAATGAAAAACTGTTTTTT. It specifies CASSLGGATGTTNEKLFF. The chain carries TRBV5-1 and TRBJ1-4; TRBD1 might be the D (5 bases). CDR1 and CDR2 (germline): SGHRS, YFSETQ. CDR3 length: 18 residues. Trimming removed 0 bases at V and 2 bases at J, with 17 bases between.

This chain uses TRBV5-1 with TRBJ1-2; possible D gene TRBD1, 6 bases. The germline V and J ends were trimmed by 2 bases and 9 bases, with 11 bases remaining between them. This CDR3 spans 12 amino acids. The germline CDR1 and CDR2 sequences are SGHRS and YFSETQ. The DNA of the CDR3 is TGCGCCAGCAGCTTAAGGACAGACAGCTACACCTTC. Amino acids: CASSLRTDSYTF.

The CDR3 spells CASVRQGLSTEAFF. CDR3 DNA: TGTGCCAGCGTGAGGCAGGGGTTGAGTACTGAAGCTTTCTTT. V usage is TRBV2 and J usage is TRBJ1-1, with D perhaps matching TRBD1 (6 bases). Germline V lookup: CDR1 SNHLY, CDR2 FYNNEI. The CDR3 spans 14 residues. Trimming shortened V by 8 bases and J by 5 bases, and 18 bases separated the two germline ends. Combining the CDR3 with reference TRBV2 and TRBJ1-1 gives the whole variable domain EPEVTQTPSHQVTQMGQEVILRCVPISNHLYFYWYRQILGQKVEFLVSFYNNEISEKSEIFDDQFSVERPDGSNFTLKIRSTKLEDSAMYFCASVRQGLSTEAFFGQGTRLTVV.

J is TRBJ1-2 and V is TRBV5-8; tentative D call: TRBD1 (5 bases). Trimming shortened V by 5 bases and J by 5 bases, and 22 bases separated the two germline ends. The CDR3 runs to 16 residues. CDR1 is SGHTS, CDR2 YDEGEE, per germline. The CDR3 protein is CASRRPTGGNWYGYTF. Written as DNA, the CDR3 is TGTGCCAGCAGGCGACCGACGGGGGGGAATTGGTATGGCTACACCTTC. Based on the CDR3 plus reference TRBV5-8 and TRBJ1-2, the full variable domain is EAGVTQSPTHLIKTRGQQATLRCSPISGHTSVYWYQQALGLGLQFLLWYDEGEERNRGNFPPRFSGRQFPNYSSELNVNALELEDSALYLCASRRPTGGNWYGYTFGSGTRLTVV.

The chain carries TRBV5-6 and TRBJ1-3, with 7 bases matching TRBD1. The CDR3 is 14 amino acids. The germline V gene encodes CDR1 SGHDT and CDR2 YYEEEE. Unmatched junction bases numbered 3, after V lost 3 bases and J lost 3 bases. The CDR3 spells CASSSRDSGNTIYF. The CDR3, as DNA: TGTGCCAGCAGCTCCCGGGACAGTGGAAACACCATATATTTT.

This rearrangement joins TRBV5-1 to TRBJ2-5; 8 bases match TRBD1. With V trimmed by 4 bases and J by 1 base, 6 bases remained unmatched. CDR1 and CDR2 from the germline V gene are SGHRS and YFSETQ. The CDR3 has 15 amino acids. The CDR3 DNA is TGCGCCAGCAGCGCGGGGACAGGAGTCCAAGAGACCCAGTACTTC. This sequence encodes CASSAGTGVQETQYF.

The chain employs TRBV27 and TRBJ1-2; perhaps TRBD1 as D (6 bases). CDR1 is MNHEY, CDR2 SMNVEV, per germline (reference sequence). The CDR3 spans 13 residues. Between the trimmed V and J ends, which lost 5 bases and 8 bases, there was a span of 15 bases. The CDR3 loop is CASSVDRFNGYTF. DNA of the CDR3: TGTGCCAGCAGTGTCGACAGGTTTAACGGCTACACCTTC.

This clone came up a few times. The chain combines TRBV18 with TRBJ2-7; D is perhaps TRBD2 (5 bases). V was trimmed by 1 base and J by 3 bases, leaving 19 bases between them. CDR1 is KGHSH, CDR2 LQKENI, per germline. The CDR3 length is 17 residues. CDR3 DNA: TGTGCCAGCTCACCACGAGTTATCGAGGGAACCAACTACGAGCAGTACTTC. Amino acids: CASSPRVIEGTNYEQYF.